This TCR beta chain was obtained from a study of T cells in Graves' hyperthyroidism and ophthalmopathy (dated by TCRdb to between 2017 and 2020). Regarding the research as a whole: Peripheral blood samples were taken at the time of initial diagnosis, prior to any treatment. A discovery cohort of around 98 patients, roughly 40 with Graves' ophthalmopathy and 57 with stable Graves' hyperthyroidism, was used to find distinguishing TCR V-J signatures. An independent validation cohort of 18 to 20 hyperthyroidism patients and 17 patients who later progressed to ophthalmopathy tested prospective prediction of ophthalmopathy. The 90 to 100 discovery patients were randomly split 7:3 into training and test sets. Thyroid tissue and blood T-cell repertoires from roughly 6 Graves' hyperthyroidism patients were also compared in the study. After sampling, hyperthyroidism patients received methimazole starting at 30 mg daily, and ophthalmopathy patients received high-dose intravenous methylprednisolone. TCR Vbeta CDR3 sequencing of 130 to 150 peripheral blood samples (roughly 41 ophthalmopathy, under 80 hyperthyroidism and approximately 17 progressor patients) is reported in the paper. Results and caveats for the whole study, not just this receptor: Most expanded thyroid clonotypes (frequency above 0.001) were also found in blood, which suggests that blood repertoires may mirror thyroid immune responses. Sample size was not statistically predetermined, and blinding of investigators to group allocation was not performed. A model built on a 13 V-J signature distinguished ophthalmopathy from stable hyperthyroidism, reaching around 88% sensitivity and about 81% specificity in cross-validation and 80%/75% in testing. In validation, progression to ophthalmopathy was predicted by the model with 70.59% sensitivity and 72.22% specificity, a median of 6.5 months before onset.

Amplification of TCR beta CDR3 regions was carried out from RNA transcripts. For the first round of RT-PCR on the TCR CDR3, the HTBI primer set was used together with the Qiagen OneStep RT-PCR kit. The libraries were constructed in a second round of multiplex PCR and then size-selected and purified. The libraries were sequenced on an Illumina HiSeq2000 using paired-end 100 bp reads. In the original analysis: SOAPnuke was used to process the raw data, removing reads that contained adapters or uncalled bases, had a mean Phred below 15, or lacked an exact match to the constant primer or identifier. High-quality paired reads were merged using COPE v1.2.5, and each unique nucleotide sequence was defined as a clonotype. MiTCR v1.1 was used to align the clonotypes against IMGT TRBV, TRBD and TRBJ reference segments. The analysis included only V-J combinations with a frequency above 0.0001, which together covered approximately 99% of the repertoires. A TCS score was defined as the ratio between F50 (clonal expansion) and ExV (chaos), using BLOSUM62-based TCRdist between CDR3 peptides within each V-J. Welch's t-statistics and random forest reduced 450 to 600 V-J features to roughly 13, which were used in a naive Bayes classifier (R e1071). The public reads were reprocessed in TCRdb via fastp at Q25 and MiXCR, keeping in-frame beta chains. Each entry merges the rows of one CDR3 protein and shows their most common DNA and genes. These V and J calls originate from TCRdb's pipeline instead of the authors' own analysis. This sample holds around 350,000 distinct CDR3 sequences; approximately 19% were observed only once. About 3.7% of the sample is in the top ten clones.

About this clonotype itself: Its antigen target is currently unknown. Base qualities are not at hand, and no much larger clone is one base apart.

Stable Graves' hyperthyroidism was defined as no progression to ophthalmopathy during 18 months of follow-up. The hyperthyroidism patients were between 18 and 65 years old and newly diagnosed, with a disease duration of less than 2 months. Any patient with an uncontrolled infection, another autoimmune disease, pregnancy or lactation was excluded. Diagnoses were established on the basis of clinical symptoms, serum thyroxine and TRAb, thyroid ultrasound, and orbital computed tomography. Ficoll-Paque density gradient centrifugation was used to isolate PBMCs from 9.5 to 10 ml of fresh peripheral blood. Total RNA was extracted with Trizol reagent, and quality was checked on an Agilent 2100 Bioanalyzer. The trim is 0 bases for V and 4 bases for J, with a gap of 12 bases between the germline ends. The CDR3 sequence holds 14 residues, the cysteine and phenylalanine included. Of all the DNA, just the CDR3 is kept, 42 bases in frame from base 1. Via the germline V gene (reference sequence), CDR1 is DFQATT and CDR2 SNEGSKA.

What was sequenced was blood. The chain employs TRBV20-1 and TRBJ1-1, with a tentative D gene TRBD1 over 6 matching bases. This sequence was found in a woman between 18 and 29 years old with Graves' hyperthyroidism. The DNA sequence reads TGCAGTGCTAGAGATGTTACAGGGATCACTGAAGCTTTCTTT. Its translation is CSARDVTGITEAFF.